This TCR beta chain stems from a study of cytomegalovirus exposure and HLA in healthy donors. Findings of the study overall: Among TCR beta chains, those listed as cytomegalovirus-associated numbered about 160. TRBV6-2, TRBV6-3 and some other V segments were unresolvable in 87-base-pair reads.

A note on this clone: Antigen specificity is unknown.

Donors had nominal health at sampling but likely had unrecorded immune exposures. J lost 6 bases, V lost 6 bases, and 5 bases had no gene match. The CDR3 totals 14 residues. CDR1 is ENHRY and CDR2 is SYGVKD in the germline V gene. 60 Vbeta and 13 Jbeta primers were used in PCR. Measured with immunoSEQ multiplex PCR; TCRdb has only the in-frame clones, and not every one. The sample has 200,000 or so clones, approximately 84% seen once. The chain links TRBV10-3 to TRBJ2-2; 9 bases fit TRBD1. The specimen was PBMCs. The clonotype was recovered from a boy younger than 18 in good health and CMV-seronegative. CDR3 residues: CAIRGTGSAGELFF. DNA for the CDR3: TGTGCCATCAGGGGGACAGGGTCGGCCGGGGAGCTGTTTTTT.